This TCR beta chain came from a study of blood T cells in healthy people across ages. Total RNA amounts of at least 5 micrograms were extracted per sample. Together with a sample-barcoded 5' primer, a J-beta primer mix was included in a second PCR lasting roughly 6 to 12 cycles. A minimum of 3 million CDR3-containing paired-end reads was obtained for each sample. TCRdb redid the calling of the 5' RACE reads with MiXCR, one entry per CDR3 protein. Among some 1,800,000 distinct CDR3 sequences listed, about 39% were seen once. Deletions cut 8 bases from V and 0 bases from J, with 8 bases between. Germline assignment: CDR1 SNHLY and CDR2 FYNNEI. The CDR3 extends over 13 amino acids.

Source material: blood. V usage is TRBV2 and J usage is TRBJ2-1, with D uncertain. This TCR came from a human donor in good health. For the CDR3, the DNA is TGTGCCAGCGAATATAGCTCCTACAATGAGCAGTTCTTC. Translated, it gives CASEYSSYNEQFF. Full variable domain (outside the CDR3, taken from reference TRBV2 and TRBJ2-1): EPEVTQTPSHQVTQMGQEVILRCVPISNHLYFYWYRQILGQKVEFLVSFYNNEISEKSEIFDDQFSVERPDGSNFTLKIRSTKLEDSAMYFCASEYSSYNEQFFGPGTRLTVL.